This entry lists 9 T cell receptor beta chains sequenced from one sample in a study of blood T cell repertoires in COVID-19. Data came from immunoSEQ multiplex PCR; TCRdb stores just in-frame clones and leaves some out. Of fewer than 200,000 clones listed, 88% are singletons. Sequenced material: PBMCs or T cells enriched from blood (not recorded which). These receptors originate from a young woman who had recovered from COVID-19.

V gene TRBV30 combines with J gene TRBJ1-4, with TRBD1 matching over 8 bases. V gave up 4 bases and J gave up 8 bases; unmatched junction bases: 12. This CDR3 contains 15 residues. Germline V CDR1 and CDR2: GTSNPN, SVGIG (reference sequence). This CDR3 is CAWTSSGGAWEKLFF. The CDR3 DNA reads TGTGCCTGGACCTCTTCAGGGGGCGCTTGGGAAAAACTGTTTTTT.

V usage is TRBV18 and J usage is TRBJ1-3; 8 nucleotides match TRBD1. With 6 bases clipped from V and 4 bases from J, the junction kept 11 bases outside the gene matches. From germline, CDR1 is KGHSH and CDR2 LQKENI. This CDR3 comprises 16 residues. CDR3 DNA sequence: TGTGCCAGCTCTTTTGCCGACAGGGGCTACGGAAACACCATATATTTT. Protein product: CASSFADRGYGNTIYF.

The rearrangement links TRBV12-3 or TRBV12-4 to TRBJ1-4, with D perhaps matching TRBD1 (5 bases). CDR3 length: 13 residues. V was cut by 2 bases and J by 11 bases, with 12 bases left in between. The CDR3 region has the DNA TGTGCCAGCAGTTTAATGGACATGGGGAAACTGTTTTTT. Its translation is CASSLMDMGKLFF.

This rearrangement joins TRBV28 to TRBJ1-6, with 7 bases lining up with TRBD1. Trimming cost V 1 base and J 9 bases; bases outside gene matches: 9. CDR1 and CDR2 from the germline V gene are MDHEN and SYDVKM. This CDR3 region has 16 residues. DNA for the CDR3: TGTGCCAGCAGTTTATTGTTCGACAGGGCTACTTCACCCCTCCACTTT. Its protein product is CASSLLFDRATSPLHF.

The rearrangement uses TRBV5-6 and TRBJ1-1; 7 positions agree with TRBD1. The CDR3 totals 17 residues. Germline-derived CDR1 and CDR2 are SGHDT and YYEEEE. J was trimmed by 4 bases and V by 3 bases; bases with no gene match: 15. The chain's CDR3 is CASSSTGSDSWSTEAFF. The CDR3, as DNA: TGTGCCAGCAGCTCGACAGGGTCTGATTCTTGGAGCACTGAAGCTTTCTTT.

The chain uses TRBV29-1 and TRBJ2-1; 10 bases are shared with TRBD2. The germline V gene has CDR1 SQVTM and CDR2 ANQGSEA. The CDR3 sequence is 15 residues long. J gave up 6 bases and V 4 bases, and 9 bases lay outside the gene matches. The CDR3 loop is CSVVDGLAEFNEQFF. The CDR3 DNA is TGCAGCGTTGTTGACGGACTAGCGGAATTCAATGAGCAGTTCTTC.

The V call is TRBV14, the J call TRBJ2-1, with TRBD2 matching 8 bases. Trimming took 3 bases from V and 7 from J; bases not matched to a gene: 14. The CDR3 has 17 residues. CDR1 is SGHDN, CDR2 FVKESK, per germline. This chain's CDR3 is CASSHSGLARKRNEQFF. CDR3 in DNA: TGTGCCAGCAGCCATTCCGGACTAGCCCGTAAGAGGAATGAGCAGTTCTTC.

This rearrangement joins TRBV11-2 to TRBJ2-5, with 7 bases matching TRBD1. The CDR3 consists of 14 residues. The germline V gene encodes CDR1 SGHAT and CDR2 FQNNGV. V lost 1 base to trimming and J lost 2 bases; unmatched junction nucleotides: 1. The CDR3 DNA sequence: TGTGCCAGCAGCTTAGTGGGACAGCAAGAGACCCAGTACTTC. Its translation is CASSLVGQQETQYF.

The chain recombines TRBV7-6 with TRBJ2-7; 8 bases match TRBD1. The CDR3 loop spans 15 amino acids. The V gene's germline CDR1 is SGHVS and CDR2 FNYEAQ. V trimming: 5 bases; J trimming: 6 bases; junction bases outside the gene matches: 12. The CDR3 protein is CASSLRTGRDAEQYF. In DNA form, the CDR3 reads TGTGCCAGCAGCCTAAGGACAGGGAGAGACGCCGAGCAGTACTTC.